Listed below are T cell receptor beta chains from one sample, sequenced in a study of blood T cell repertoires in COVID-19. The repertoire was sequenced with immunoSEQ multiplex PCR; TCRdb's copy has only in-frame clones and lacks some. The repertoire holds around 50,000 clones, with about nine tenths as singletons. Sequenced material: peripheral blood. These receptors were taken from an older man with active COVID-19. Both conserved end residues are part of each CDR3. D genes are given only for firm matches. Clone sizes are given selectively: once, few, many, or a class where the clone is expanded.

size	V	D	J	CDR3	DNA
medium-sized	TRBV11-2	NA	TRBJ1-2	CASSLESRFYGYTF	TGTGCCAGCAGCTTAGAGTCTCGTTTCTATGGCTACACCTTC
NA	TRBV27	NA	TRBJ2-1	CASSLFARSPYNEQFF	TGTGCCAGCAGTTTATTTGCGCGGTCACCCTACAATGAGCAGTTCTTC
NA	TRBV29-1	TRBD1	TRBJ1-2	CSVRTGGKVGGYTF	TGCAGCGTTCGGACAGGGGGCAAGGTAGGAGGCTACACCTTC
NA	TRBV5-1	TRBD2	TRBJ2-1	CASSSLAGGNEQFF	TGCGCCAGCAGCTCACTAGCGGGGGGCAATGAGCAGTTCTTC
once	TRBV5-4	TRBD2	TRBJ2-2	CASSKSGSPTGELFF	TGTGCCAGCAGCAAAAGCGGGAGTCCAACCGGGGAGCTGTTTTTT
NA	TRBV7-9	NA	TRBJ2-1	CASSFRPSATDNEQFF	TGTGCCAGCAGCTTTAGGCCTAGCGCTACAGACAATGAGCAGTTCTTC
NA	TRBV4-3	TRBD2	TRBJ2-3	CASSQEGTSGTTDTQYF	TGCGCCAGCAGCCAAGAGGGGACTAGCGGGACCACAGATACGCAGTATTTT
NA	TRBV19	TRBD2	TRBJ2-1	CASTPGRSSYNEQFF	TGTGCCAGTACCCCCGGGAGGTCTTCCTACAATGAGCAGTTCTTC
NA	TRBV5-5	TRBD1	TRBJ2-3	CASSYRGPDTQYF	TGTGCCAGCAGTTACAGGGGCCCAGATACGCAGTATTTT
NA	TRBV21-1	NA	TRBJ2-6	CASRDRVSGANVLTF	TGTGCCAGCAGGGACAGGGTCTCTGGGGCCAACGTCCTGACTTTC
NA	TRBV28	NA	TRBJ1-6	CASTPFGRGFYNSPLHF	TGTGCCAGCACCCCTTTTGGGAGGGGCTTTTATAATTCACCCCTCCACTTT
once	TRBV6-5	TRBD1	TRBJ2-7	CASSYSTGGSREQYF	TGTGCCAGCAGTTACTCTACAGGGGGCTCGAGGGAGCAGTACTTC
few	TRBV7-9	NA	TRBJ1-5	CASTRGGEQPQHF	TGTGCCAGCACCCGGGGTGGGGAACAGCCCCAGCATTTT
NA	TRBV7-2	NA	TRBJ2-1	CASSLDRELYNEQFF	TGTGCCAGCAGCTTAGACAGGGAATTATACAATGAGCAGTTCTTC
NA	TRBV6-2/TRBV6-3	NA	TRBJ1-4	CASSWGPLGEKLFF	TGTGCCAGCAGTTGGGGCCCCCTGGGGGAAAAACTGTTTTTT
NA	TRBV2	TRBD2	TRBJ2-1	CASAGIAGGPPHNEQFF	TGTGCCAGCGCAGGGATAGCGGGGGGGCCCCCACACAATGAGCAGTTCTTC
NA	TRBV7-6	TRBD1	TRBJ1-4	CASSGWDSANEKLFF	TGTGCCAGCAGCGGCTGGGACAGCGCCAATGAAAAACTGTTTTTT
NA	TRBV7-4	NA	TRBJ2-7	CASSMGGHDLAGGYEQYF	TGTGCCAGCAGCATGGGAGGACACGATTTGGCAGGGGGCTACGAGCAGTACTTC
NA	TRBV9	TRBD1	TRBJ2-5	CASSVDGTGVRETQYF	TGTGCCAGCAGCGTAGATGGGACAGGGGTCCGAGAGACCCAGTACTTC
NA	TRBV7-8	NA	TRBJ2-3	CASSLVGGPSDTQYF	TGTGCCAGCAGCTTAGTGGGGGGGCCGTCAGATACGCAGTATTTT
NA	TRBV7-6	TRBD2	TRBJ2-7	CASSTQTSGRGEQYF	TGTGCCAGCAGCACCCAGACTAGCGGCCGTGGGGAGCAGTACTTC
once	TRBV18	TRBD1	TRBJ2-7	CASSPGTGVREQYF	TGTGCCAGCTCACCAGGGACAGGGGTGCGCGAGCAGTACTTC
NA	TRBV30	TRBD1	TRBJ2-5	CAWSVPGARGRETQYF	TGTGCCTGGAGTGTACCAGGGGCCAGGGGGAGAGAGACCCAGTACTTC
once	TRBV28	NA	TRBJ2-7	CASGTSTYEQYF	TGTGCCAGCGGGACAAGTACCTACGAGCAGTACTTC
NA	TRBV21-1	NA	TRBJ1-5	CASNKLGQGRSNQPQHF	TGTGCCAGCAACAAGCTAGGACAGGGGAGGAGCAATCAGCCCCAGCATTTT
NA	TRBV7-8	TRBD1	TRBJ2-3	CASSHRGNGDTQYF	TGTGCCAGCAGTCACAGGGGGAATGGAGATACGCAGTATTTT
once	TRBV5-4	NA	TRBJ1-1	CASSRDSHSEAFF	TGTGCCAGCAGCCGAGACAGCCACTCTGAAGCTTTCTTT
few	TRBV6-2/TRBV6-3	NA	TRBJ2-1	CASSYSSTGEQFF	TGTGCCAGCAGTTACTCGAGTACAGGGGAGCAGTTCTTC
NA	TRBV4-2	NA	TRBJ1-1	CASSQEEQREAFF	TGTGCCAGCAGCCAGGAGGAACAGAGAGAAGCTTTCTTT
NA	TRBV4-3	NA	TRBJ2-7	CASSPGLVPPYEQYF	TGCGCCAGCAGCCCTGGGCTTGTTCCACCCTACGAGCAGTACTTC
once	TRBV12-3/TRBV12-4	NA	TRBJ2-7	CASSGPSSYEQYF	TGTGCCAGCAGTGGCCCTAGCTCCTACGAGCAGTACTTC
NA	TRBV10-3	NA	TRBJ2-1	CAISEQRYSSYNEQFF	TGTGCCATCAGTGAGCAAAGGTACAGCTCCTACAATGAGCAGTTCTTC
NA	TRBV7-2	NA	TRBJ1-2	CASSPREGGPYGYTF	TGTGCCAGCAGCCCTCGGGAGGGGGGGCCCTATGGCTACACCTTC
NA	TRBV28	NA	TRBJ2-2	CASSLAGANTGELFF	TGTGCCAGCAGTTTAGCGGGGGCTAACACCGGGGAGCTGTTTTTT
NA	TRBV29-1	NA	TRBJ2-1	CSVGPRGRAGIGDSYNEQFF	TGCAGCGTTGGACCTCGTGGCAGGGCCGGTATTGGTGACTCCTACAATGAGCAGTTCTTC
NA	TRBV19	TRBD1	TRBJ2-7	CASSFLGTGWNEQYF	TGTGCCAGTAGTTTCCTCGGGACAGGGTGGAACGAGCAGTACTTC
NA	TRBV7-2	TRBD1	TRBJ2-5	CASSPGTGWETQYF	TGTGCCAGCAGCCCGGGGACAGGTTGGGAGACCCAGTACTTC
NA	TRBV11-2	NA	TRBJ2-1	CASSSWDISSYNEQFF	TGTGCCAGCAGCTCCTGGGACATAAGCTCCTACAATGAGCAGTTCTTC
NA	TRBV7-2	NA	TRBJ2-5	CASSPRGGELETQYF	TGTGCCAGCAGCCCCAGGGGTGGAGAGCTGGAGACCCAGTACTTC
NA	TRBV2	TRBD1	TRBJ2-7	CASSGDSYEQYF	TGTGCCAGCAGTGGGGACAGTTACGAGCAGTACTTC
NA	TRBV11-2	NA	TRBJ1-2	CASSLDGSRGYGYTF	TGTGCCAGCAGCTTAGATGGGTCCAGGGGATATGGCTACACCTTC
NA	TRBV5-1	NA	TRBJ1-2	CASSLGTRGYTF	TGCGCCAGCAGCTTGGGAACCCGGGGCTACACCTTC
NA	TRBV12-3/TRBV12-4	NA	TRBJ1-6	CASSFTGYSPLHF	TGTGCCAGCAGCTTTACAGGTTATTCACCCCTCCACTTT
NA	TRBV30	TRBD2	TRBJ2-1	CAWGTSGYNEQFF	TGTGCCTGGGGGACTAGCGGTTACAATGAGCAGTTCTTC
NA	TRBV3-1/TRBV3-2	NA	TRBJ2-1	CASSAQWVGVYNEQFF	TGTGCCAGCAGCGCCCAGTGGGTAGGGGTGTACAATGAGCAGTTCTTC